This is a list of T cell receptor beta chains from one sample in a study of T cells after yellow fever vaccination. TCRdb itself ran the 5' RACE reads through MiXCR, one entry per CDR3 protein. The table lists about 170,000 distinct CDR3 sequences, approximately 11% of them singletons, with roughly a third in the top ten. The specimen was CD8+ T cells sorted from PBMCs, collected 15 days after the yellow fever booster vaccination. These receptors were obtained from a man between 18 and 29 years old who received the YFV17D yellow fever vaccine. The conserved cysteine and the conserved F or W are not part of the CDR3 here. Clone size is not always given. Where it is, it says once, few, many or a class for expanded clones.

TRBV7-9	TRBJ2-3	.	ASSLAVTSTDTQY
TRBV7-3	TRBJ1-6	few	ASSKGPGDRSSPLH
TRBV7-9	TRBJ2-3	few	ASSLGFGLDPDTQY
TRBV5-1	TRBJ2-1	few	ASSYVGQGADGQF
TRBV29-1	TRBJ2-1	many	SVEGQSSYNEQF
TRBV20-1	TRBJ1-5	few	SARDDRDYQPQH
TRBV5-1	TRBJ2-1	many	ASSSPQENRIEQF
TRBV28	TRBJ2-7	.	ARETRSGEQY
TRBV7-9	TRBJ2-2	.	ASSPAGTGELF
TRBV5-4	TRBJ2-5	.	ASKRRGSEQTQY
TRBV7-2	TRBJ2-1	few	ASSFTSGTYNEQF
TRBV7-9	TRBJ1-1	few	ASSYGQGLNTEAF
TRBV2	TRBJ1-1	.	ASSMSRVAFTEAF
TRBV4-2	TRBJ2-7	many	ASSQDQDRVYEQY
TRBV2	TRBJ1-3	few	ASSEGRFSGNTIY
TRBV4-2	TRBJ2-2	few	ASSQGSGETGELF
TRBV7-9	TRBJ2-4	.	ASSFTAPKNIQY
TRBV4-3	TRBJ1-4	.	ASSQEGTGRREKLF
TRBV6-2/TRBV6-3	TRBJ1-2	.	ASSYSDRDNYGYT
TRBV12-3/TRBV12-4	TRBJ1-2	few	ASSPRDYGYT
TRBV2	TRBJ2-1	few	ASTRTSGDEQF
TRBV6-2/TRBV6-3	TRBJ2-7	few	ASGYGRGEQY
TRBV11-3	TRBJ2-2	.	ASSIPTGELF
TRBV12-3/TRBV12-4	TRBJ2-7	few	ASSFGFYEQY